The 3 T cell receptor beta chains reported below all come from one sample, sequenced in a study of beta chain features in type 1 diabetes. Study results and limitations: Moderate yet significant TCRB CDR3 shortening was seen in Type 1 diabetes patients in all four CD4+ subsets.

Expressed TCRB transcripts were sequenced because the entire RNA isolate underwent reverse transcription. Clones were read by immunoSEQ multiplex PCR, and TCRdb kept only the in-frame ones, dropping some. The table has 300,000 to 400,000 clones, approximately 13% seen once; the top ten hold 0.013% to 0.015%. These TCRs' antigens remain unknown. Source material: naive CD4+ T cells from blood. Source of these receptors: a woman aged 18-29 years with type 1 diabetes.

This clone was counted between two and nine times. This sequence joins TRBV27 and TRBJ2-3; 7 positions match TRBD1. V was pared by 6 bases and J by 2 bases, with 8 bases of the junction left unmatched. Germline CDR1 and CDR2: MNHEY and SMNVEV (reference sequence). This CDR3 has 15 amino acids. This chain's CDR3 is CASSTGVVLTDTQYF. CDR3 bases: TGTGCCAGCAGCACAGGGGTGGTCCTCACAGATACGCAGTATTTT.

This chain joins TRBV20-1 and TRBJ2-3; 9 bases map to TRBD1. V lost 5 bases to trimming and J lost 11 bases; unmatched junction nucleotides: 2. CDR1 is DFQATT and CDR2 is SNEGSKA in the germline V gene (reference sequence). The length of the CDR3 is 10 residues. In DNA, the CDR3 is TGCAGTGCTGGGGGACAGGGGCAGTATTTT. Translating it yields CSAGGQGQYF.

This sequence joins TRBV6-5 and TRBJ1-2, with 8 bases fitting TRBD1. CDR3 size: 16 residues. Germline loops: CDR1 MNHEY, CDR2 SVGAGI. V trimming: 0 bases; J trimming: 7 bases; junction bases outside the gene matches: 10. CDR3 sequence (DNA): TGTGCCAGCAGTTACTCGGGACAGGCTAGCTTCGGTGGCTACACCTTC. Translating gives CASSYSGQASFGGYTF.